The present entry profiles one TCR beta chain with its context. This sample was included in a study of blood T cell repertoires in COVID-19. Study details: Italy, Spain and the United States were the sources of the convalescent and acute COVID-19 samples. Sample material is recorded as cDNA or gDNA derived from T cells, B-cell-depleted T cells, or PBMCs.

Original analysis: Estimated nucleated cell counts came from reference gene primer amplification. Using immunoSEQ multiplex PCR, the repertoire was profiled, and TCRdb retains in-frame clones only, with some absent. From that table come the V and J calls and clone size; the DNA was used to work out D and trimming. The data hold around 140,000 clones, with 65% to 85% observed a single time. V was clipped by 3 bases and J by 6 bases; unmatched bases: 8. Germline values: CDR1 SGDLS, CDR2 YYNGEE. The CDR3 has 16 amino acids. The chain links TRBV9 to TRBJ2-7; 14 positions match TRBD2. The sequenced sample was peripheral blood. This receptor was identified in a woman aged 80 or over with acute or convalescent COVID-19. The CDR3 region has the DNA TGTGCCAGCAGCGGAGGGCCGGGACTAGCGGGAGTCGAGCAGTACTTC. The encoded protein is CASSGGPGLAGVEQYF.